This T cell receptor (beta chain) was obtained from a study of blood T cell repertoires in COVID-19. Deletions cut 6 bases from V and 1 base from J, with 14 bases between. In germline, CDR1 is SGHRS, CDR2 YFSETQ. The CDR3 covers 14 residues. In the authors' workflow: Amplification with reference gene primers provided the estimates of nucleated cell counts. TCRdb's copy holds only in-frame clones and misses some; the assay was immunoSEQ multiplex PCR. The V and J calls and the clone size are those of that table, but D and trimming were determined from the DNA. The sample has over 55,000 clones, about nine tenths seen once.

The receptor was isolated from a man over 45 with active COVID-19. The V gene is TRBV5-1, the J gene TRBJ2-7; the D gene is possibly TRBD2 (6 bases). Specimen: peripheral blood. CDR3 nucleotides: TGCGCCAGCAAAGCCGGTCTAGCGTCCTACGAGCAGTACTTC. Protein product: CASKAGLASYEQYF.